The next 8 T cell receptor beta chains were all read from a single sample in a study of OX40 agonist ivuxolimab in advanced cancers. TCRdb's copy holds only in-frame clones and misses some; the assay was immunoSEQ multiplex PCR. The sample shows roughly 70,000 clones, 91% of them seen only once. The input for sequencing was CD4+ or CD8+ T cells sorted from blood, taken in a trial of the OX40 agonist ivuxolimab. The source is an adult with an advanced solid tumor such as melanoma, head and neck, liver or kidney cancer.

Here the CDR3 reads CASRKDGNTIYF. CDR3 bases: TGCGCCAGCCGTAAAGACGGAAACACCATATATTTT. The chain has TRBV5-1 and TRBJ1-3, with D hard to call. The CDR3 extends over 12 amino acids. Trimming stripped 7 bases from V and 4 bases from J, with 9 bases between. Germline values: CDR1 SGHRS, CDR2 YFSETQ.

The chain couples TRBV19 to TRBJ1-5; 9 bases fit TRBD1. This CDR3 is built from 16 residues. Germline V gene sequence: CDR1 LNHDA, CDR2 SQIVND (reference sequence). With V trimmed by 5 bases and J by 1 base, 6 bases remained unmatched. The DNA of the CDR3 is TGTGCCAGTAGTTCCCGACAGGGGGAAAGCAATCAGCCCCAGCATTTT. Translation: CASSSRQGESNQPQHF.

The chain has TRBV28 and TRBJ1-5, with 7 nucleotides matching TRBD1. This CDR3 has 16 residues. Germline CDR1 is MDHEN and CDR2 is SYDVKM. With V trimmed by 6 bases and J by 1 base, 9 bases remained unmatched. In DNA, the CDR3 is TGTGCCAGCAGCCCTAGACAGGGAATGAGCAATCAGCCCCAGCATTTT. As protein: CASSPRQGMSNQPQHF. The full variable domain, completed using reference TRBV28 and TRBJ1-5, is DVKVTQSSRYLVKRTGEKVFLECVQDMDHENMFWYRQDPGLGLRLIYFSYDVKMKEKGDIPEGYSVSREKKERFSLILESASTNQTSMYLCASSPRQGMSNQPQHFGDGTRLSIL.

The V and J genes are TRBV7-9 and TRBJ1-1; D gene unclear. The CDR3 covers 12 residues. V was cut by 4 bases and J by 6 bases, with 9 bases left in between. Germline CDR1 SEHNR, CDR2 FQNEAQ (reference sequence). The CDR3 protein is CASSSTGSEAFF. As DNA, the CDR3 is TGTGCCAGCAGCTCCACGGGGTCTGAAGCTTTCTTT.

The J gene is TRBJ1-5, the V gene TRBV5-1; D not resolved. Trimming cost V 1 base and J 0 bases, with 11 bases left between them. The CDR3 extends over 16 amino acids. Germline lookup yields CDR1 SGHRS and CDR2 YFSETQ. The CDR3 spells CASSLLLRLSNQPQHF. CDR3 nucleotides: TGCGCCAGCAGCTTGTTGCTTCGGCTTAGCAATCAGCCCCAGCATTTT.

J is TRBJ1-5 and V is TRBV9, with D possibly matching TRBD1 (6 bases). Germline V gene lookup returns CDR1 SGDLS and CDR2 YYNGEE. The CDR3 totals 15 residues. Trimming left V 0 bases short and J 7 bases short, with 14 bases between. The CDR3 is CASSVEGGAGQPQHF. CDR3 sequence (DNA): TGTGCCAGCAGCGTAGAGGGGGGGGCCGGGCAGCCCCAGCATTTT.

The chain links TRBV5-6 to TRBJ2-5; 12 nucleotides agree with TRBD1. The CDR3 runs 15 residues. CDR1 and CDR2 (germline): SGHDT, YYEEEE. V shed 4 bases, J shed 4 bases, and the junction held 5 bases outside the gene matches. The CDR3 region has the DNA TGTGCCAGCAGCAGGGGACAGGGGGCTTTAGAGACCCAGTACTTC. Amino acids: CASSRGQGALETQYF.

The rearrangement uses TRBV19 and TRBJ2-7; D is perhaps TRBD2 (5 bases). V lost 5 bases to trimming and J lost 2 bases, with 16 bases between them. The CDR3 is 15 amino acids. Germline V gene lookup returns CDR1 LNHDA and CDR2 SQIVND (reference sequence). This CDR3 reads CASSLGLRFPYEQYF. CDR3 bases: TGTGCCAGTAGTCTAGGACTCCGCTTTCCCTACGAGCAGTACTTC.